This TCR beta chain appears in the sequencing data of a study of spatial heterogeneity in lung cancer. Turning to the study itself: Detection of beta-chain sequences consistently exceeded that of alpha-chain sequences.

Overall study findings and caveats: More often at tumor resection than at routine follow-up, ubiquitous expanded tumor TCRs were detected in the blood.

Every cDNA TCR molecule received its own unique molecular identifier. MiXCR was run by TCRdb on the 5' RACE reads, yielding one entry per CDR3 protein. The sample consists of about 4,000 distinct CDR3 sequences, 26% of them appearing once. Points on this clonotype: Antigen: not known.

Stated time point: blood at routine non-recurrence follow-up after resection. The CDR3 loop spans 14 amino acids. Germline assignment: CDR1 SGHTA and CDR2 FQGNSA. V was shortened by 6 bases and J by 4 bases, with 14 bases between the two germline ends. J is TRBJ2-3 and V is TRBV7-2, with a possible D match to TRBD1 (6 bases). This TCR was sampled from a male donor with early-stage non-small cell lung cancer. The sample was PBMCs, taken at follow-up. CDR3 region: CASRVQGGADTQYF. The CDR3 DNA follows: TGTGCCAGCAGGGTGCAAGGGGGTGCAGATACGCAGTATTTT.